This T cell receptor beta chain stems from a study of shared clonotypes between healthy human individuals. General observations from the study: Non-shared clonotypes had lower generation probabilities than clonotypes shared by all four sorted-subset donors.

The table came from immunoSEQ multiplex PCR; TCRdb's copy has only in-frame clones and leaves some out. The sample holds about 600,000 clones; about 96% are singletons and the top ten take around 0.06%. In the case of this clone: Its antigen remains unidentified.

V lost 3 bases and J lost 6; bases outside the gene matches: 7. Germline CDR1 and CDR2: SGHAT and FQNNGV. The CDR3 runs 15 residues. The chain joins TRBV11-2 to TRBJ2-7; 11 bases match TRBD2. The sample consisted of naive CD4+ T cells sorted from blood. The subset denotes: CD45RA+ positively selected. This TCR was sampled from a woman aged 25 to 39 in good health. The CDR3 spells CASSFIAGGAVEQYF. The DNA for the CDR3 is TGTGCCAGCAGCTTCATAGCGGGAGGGGCGGTCGAGCAGTACTTC.